This passage covers 9 T cell receptor beta chains from one sample sequenced in a study of cytomegalovirus exposure and HLA in healthy donors. Primers: 60 Vbeta forward and 13 Jbeta reverse. Data came from immunoSEQ multiplex PCR; TCRdb stores just in-frame clones and leaves some out. This sample yields 130,000 to 150,000 clones, of which roughly 76% are seen a single time; approximately 4% belongs to the top ten. The sequencing input was PBMCs. The receptors come from a young man in good health and CMV-seronegative.

This chain uses TRBV7-9 with TRBJ2-7, with D possibly matching TRBD1 (6 bases). Germline V CDR1 and CDR2: SEHNR, FQNEAQ (reference sequence). The germline V and J ends were trimmed by 1 base and 0 bases, with 13 bases remaining between them. CDR3 size: 16 residues. In DNA, the CDR3 is TGTGCCAGCAGCTTAGAAGTGGTGGGGGCCTCCTACGAGCAGTACTTC. This codes for CASSLEVVGASYEQYF.

This clone appeared a single time. This chain uses TRBV15 with TRBJ2-1, with D unclear. The CDR3 contains 13 residues. The germline V gene encodes CDR1 LNHNV and CDR2 YYDKDF (reference sequence). The V end was cut by 2 bases, the J end by 9 bases, with 11 bases between. In nucleotides, the CDR3 is TGTGCCACCAGCAGAAACGGTCTAGGTGAGCAGTTCTTC. Protein: CATSRNGLGEQFF.

The chain combines TRBV19 with TRBJ2-3, with D perhaps TRBD2 (6 bases). The CDR3 covers 16 residues. Germline-derived CDR1 and CDR2 are LNHDA and SQIVND (reference sequence). V was shortened by 5 bases and J by 11 bases, with 26 bases between the two germline ends. The CDR3 DNA follows: TGTGCCAGTAGTTCGGGCGTAGCGGCCCCAATGAATTGGCAGTATTTT. Its translation is CASSSGVAAPMNWQYF. The full variable domain, completed using reference TRBV19 and TRBJ2-3, is DGGITQSPKYLFRKEGQNVTLSCEQNLNHDAMYWYRQDPGQGLRLIYYSQIVNDFQKGDIAEGYSVSREKKESFPLTVTSAQKNPTAFYLCASSSGVAAPMNWQYFGPGTRLTVL.

The chain has TRBV27 and TRBJ2-5; tentatively, D is TRBD2 (5 bases). This CDR3 is built from 13 residues. V was trimmed by 8 bases and J by 1 base, leaving 11 bases between them. CDR1 is MNHEY and CDR2 is SMNVEV in the germline V gene (reference sequence). In nucleotides, the CDR3 is TGTGCCAGCCGCCGGGATGGCCAAGAGACCCAGTACTTC. Amino acid sequence: CASRRDGQETQYF.

The rearrangement links TRBV10-3 to TRBJ2-7, with 10 positions matching TRBD1. After removal of 0 bases from V and 5 bases from J, the junction contained 7 bases not matched to a gene. CDR3 length equals 16 residues. CDR1 and CDR2 from the germline V gene are ENHRY and SYGVKD. The CDR3 nucleotides read TGTGCCATCAGTGAGTCGGACAGGGGGTTTTCCGACGAGCAGTACTTC. Amino acid sequence: CAISESDRGFSDEQYF.

The rearrangement links TRBV19 to TRBJ1-4, with TRBD1 matching 10 bases. V shed 5 bases and J 7 bases; nucleotides not matched to a gene: 7. The CDR3 has 15 amino acids. Per the germline V gene, CDR1 is LNHDA and CDR2 is SQIVND (reference sequence). CDR3: CASSPRQGASEKLFF. Written as DNA, the CDR3 is TGTGCCAGTAGTCCCAGACAGGGGGCGAGTGAAAAACTGTTTTTT.

The genes are TRBV11-3 and TRBJ2-2, with TRBD2 identical over 7 bases. Losses at the gene ends were 0 bases for V and 0 bases for J; bases not matched to a gene: 4. The CDR3 runs 17 residues. Germline lookup yields CDR1 SGHNT and CDR2 YENEEA. CDR3: CASSLESAGANTGELFF. CDR3 in DNA: TGTGCCAGCAGCTTAGAATCCGCGGGGGCGAACACCGGGGAGCTGTTTTTT.

The rearrangement joins TRBV11-3 to TRBJ2-6; D perhaps matches TRBD1 (5 bases). Germline V gene lookup returns CDR1 SGHNT and CDR2 YENEEA. V dropped 5 bases and J dropped 0 bases, with 11 bases sitting between them. There are 16 residues in the CDR3. The CDR3 region is CASSPRVDSGANVLTF. CDR3 sequence (DNA): TGTGCCAGCAGCCCCAGGGTTGACTCTGGGGCCAACGTCCTGACTTTC.

The rearrangement joins TRBV30 to TRBJ1-1, with TRBD1 matching 8 bases. The CDR3 totals 18 residues. The germline V gene has CDR1 GTSNPN and CDR2 SVGIG (reference sequence). The junction had 24 bases not matched to a gene; V was cut back by 8 bases and J by 4 bases. The CDR3: CALRIKGQGKSMVTEAFF. Written as DNA, the CDR3 is TGTGCCCTGAGAATAAAAGGACAGGGTAAATCTATGGTCACTGAAGCTTTCTTT.